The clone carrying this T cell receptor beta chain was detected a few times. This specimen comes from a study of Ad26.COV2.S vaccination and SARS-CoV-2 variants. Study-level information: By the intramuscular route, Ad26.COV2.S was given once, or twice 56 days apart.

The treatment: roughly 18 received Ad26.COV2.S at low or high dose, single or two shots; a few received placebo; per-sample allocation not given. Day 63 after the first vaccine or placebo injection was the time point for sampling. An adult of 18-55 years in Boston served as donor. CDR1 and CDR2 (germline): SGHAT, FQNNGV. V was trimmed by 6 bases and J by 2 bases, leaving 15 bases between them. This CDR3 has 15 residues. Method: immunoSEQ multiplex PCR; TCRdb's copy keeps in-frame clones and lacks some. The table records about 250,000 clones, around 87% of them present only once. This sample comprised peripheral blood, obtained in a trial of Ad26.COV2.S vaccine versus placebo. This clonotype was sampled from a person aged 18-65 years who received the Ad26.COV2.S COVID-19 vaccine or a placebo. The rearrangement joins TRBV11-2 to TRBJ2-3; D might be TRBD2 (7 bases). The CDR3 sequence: CASSPDGGPTDTQYF. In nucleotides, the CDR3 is TGTGCCAGCAGTCCTGACGGGGGGCCCACAGATACGCAGTATTTT. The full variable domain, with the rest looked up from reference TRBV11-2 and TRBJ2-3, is EAGVAQSPRYKIIEKRQSVAFWCNPISGHATLYWYQQILGQGPKLLIQFQNNGVVDDSQLPKDRFSAERLKGVDSTLKIQPAKLEDSAVYLCASSPDGGPTDTQYFGPGTRLTVL.